This T cell receptor (beta chain) was retrieved from a study of blood T cells in healthy people across ages (dated by TCRdb to about 2015). With respect to the entire study: Template switching captured roughly one uniquely barcoded TCR beta cDNA molecule per two T cells in model experiments. Age-related changes in TCR beta repertoire diversity were measured in the study by deep sequencing normalized with unique cDNA molecular identifiers. The donors were split into four age groups: young (average 16 years), middle-aged (roughly 39), aged (over 55) and long-lived (more than 80). To avoid experimental bias, donors of different ages were distributed randomly across sequencing lanes. Two additional independent replicas of 1 million unique cDNA reads from the same blood draw were analyzed for two donors (one aged 18 to 30 and one aged 80 or older). What the research found in general, with its limitations: Estimates of total diversity based on one million sequenced T cells were considered lower bounds and underestimates. Observed TCR beta diversity per million T cells fell roughly linearly with age, and a significant reduction was already apparent by age approximately 40. The CMV infection status of donors was not known, potentially confounding age-related changes in expanded clonotypes. The long-lived group showed more naive CD4+ T cells, fewer expanded clones and increased TCR diversity than the aged group, suggesting age selection. Observed TCR beta diversity correlated strongly with the percentage of naive T cells measured by flow cytometry. Bulk unsorted PBMC profiling prevented conclusive comparison of naive and antigen-experienced compartments.

Systemically healthy Caucasian individuals from Russia, 35 to 50 in total and aged about 6 to 90 years, were included as donors. Around 10 milliliters of peripheral blood were collected from each donor into EDTA-treated Vacutainer tubes. Ficoll-Paque density-gradient centrifugation was used to isolate PBMCs, with at least 6 million per sample. Trizol reagent was used to extract total RNA from the PBMCs, yielding at least 5.5 micrograms per sample. The percentages of naive CD45RAhigh/CD27high T cells were determined by flow cytometry on a PBMC aliquot from every donor. Libraries were built with 5' RACE. The sequencing machine was an Illumina HiSeq 2500. The second PCR ran for about 7 to 11 cycles and used a J-beta primer mix along with a sample-barcoded 5' primer. A template-switch 5' adaptor carrying 12 random nucleotides introduced a unique molecular identifier onto each TCR beta cDNA molecule. At least 2.5 million CDR3-containing paired-end reads were obtained from each sample. First-strand cDNA synthesis was performed from all RNA using the Mint cDNA synthesis kit, with priming by a TRBC-specific oligonucleotide. Following uracil-DNA glycosylase treatment, all cDNA underwent a first 18-cycle PCR with the universal primers M1SS and BC2_uni_R. The study's own analysis went as follows. For normalization, 1 million high-quality reads were randomly selected from each sample, with every read carrying a distinct molecular identifier. Reads sharing molecular identifiers were discarded rather than binned into consensus sequences. MiTCR, set to a Q25 quality threshold and the strictest error-elimination algorithm, was used for CDR3 identification, clonotype clustering and error correction. Lower-bound total TCR beta diversity was estimated with a nonparametric unseen species model using Euler transformation. TCRdb redid the processing of the public reads, applying fastp at Q25 and MiXCR, and retained in-frame beta chains. Records with the same CDR3 protein are collapsed into one entry carrying the most frequent genes and DNA. These V and J calls derive from TCRdb rather than the authors' analysis. The sample table records approximately 940,000 distinct CDR3 sequences; about 44% of these occur just once. The ten top clones hold 10% to 15% of the sample.

V ends up 7 bases short and J 6 bases short, with an unmatched junction base count of 8. The CDR3 runs 14 amino acids, cysteine and phenylalanine included. Only the CDR3 DNA stays, 42 bases, in frame from base 1. As encoded in the germline V gene (reference sequence), CDR1 is LGHDT while CDR2 is YNNKEL. Notes on this clonotype: Its antigen remains unidentified. Base qualities are not at hand, and no much larger clone is one base apart.

The sequencing input was blood. The receptor was derived from a man under 40 in good health. The receptor chain draws on TRBV3-1 and TRBJ2-2, and 7 bases in between align with TRBD1. CDR3 loop: CASNLGGNAGELFF. In nucleotides, the sequence is TGTGCCAGCAATCTAGGGGGCAACGCCGGGGAGCTGTTTTTT.